This is a list of T cell receptor beta chains from one sample in a study of low-dose radiotherapy and immunotherapy resistance in tumors. MiXCR, applied by TCRdb to the reads, yields one record per CDR3 protein. The sample has around 84,000 distinct CDR3 sequences, around 17% seen once. The material sequenced was PBMCs, taken after low-dose radiotherapy plus immunotherapy. These TCRs come from a male donor with prostate cancer. Each CDR3 is given with its conserved first and last residue. A D gene is named only where the DNA matches it firmly. The size entry is marked missing in some rows and otherwise reads once, few, many or a size class.

cdr3_nt	cdr3_aa	d_call	clone_size	v_call	j_call
TGTGCCAGCAGTTTGAGGGGGCATGGCACCGGGGAGCTGTTTTTT	CASSLRGHGTGELFF	TRBD1	many	TRBV28	TRBJ2-2
TGTGCCAGCAGCCCGCCCCACGAGCAGTACTTC	CASSPPHEQYF	.	many	TRBV5-1	TRBJ2-7
TGTGCCAGCAGCCAAGCTCATACCGGGAAAACTGGATTCGAGCAGTACTTC	CASSQAHTGKTGFEQYF	.	.	TRBV3-1	TRBJ2-7
TGTGCCAGCAGTTACCTAGGACTAGCGCCTCATCGGCAAGCAGATACGCAGTATTTT	CASSYLGLAPHRQADTQYF	TRBD2	many	TRBV6-2/TRBV6-3	TRBJ2-3
TGTGCCAGCAGTGAGAGCGGGACTACGGATACGCAGTATTTT	CASSESGTTDTQYF	TRBD2	.	TRBV6-4	TRBJ2-3
TGTGCCAGCAGGCCCACGACTAGCAAAGCCTACGAGCAGTACTTC	CASRPTTSKAYEQYF	TRBD2	.	TRBV6-5	TRBJ2-7
TGCAGTGCTTACGACAGTATCAAGGACGAGCAGTACTTC	CSAYDSIKDEQYF	.	many	TRBV20-1	TRBJ2-7
TGCGCCACCCGAGCGGAGCCGAACACCGGGGAGCTGTTTTTT	CATRAEPNTGELFF	.	many	TRBV5-1	TRBJ2-2
TGTGCCAGCTTTCAGGCCGGCAGGCAAAGCAATCAGCCCCAGCATTTT	CASFQAGRQSNQPQHF	.	many	TRBV25-1	TRBJ1-5
TGTGCCAGCAGCCCCCTAGCGGGGGTAGGGAATAATGAGCAGTTCTTC	CASSPLAGVGNNEQFF	TRBD2	many	TRBV3-1	TRBJ2-1
TGTGCCAGCAGCTTAGGGAACTCTCTAGCGGGAGTTCTCTACGAGCAGTACTTC	CASSLGNSLAGVLYEQYF	TRBD2	many	TRBV7-6	TRBJ2-7
TGTGCCAGCAGAGGCGTTCAAAACATTCAGTACTTC	CASRGVQNIQYF	.	many	TRBV2	TRBJ2-4
TGTGCCAGCAGTGAATGTAGGTCGTGTGAGCAGTTCTTC	CASSECRSCEQFF	.	many	TRBV25-1	TRBJ2-1
TGTGCCAGCAGCTTAGAGGCCGGATCCTACGAGCAGTACTTC	CASSLEAGSYEQYF	.	.	TRBV11-2	TRBJ2-7
TGTGCCAGCAGCTTAGGGACGGCAAGCAATCAGCCCCAGCATTTT	CASSLGTASNQPQHF	.	many	TRBV7-6	TRBJ1-5
TGCAGTGCTAGAGATTGGACTGCCACTAGCACAGATACGCAGTATTTT	CSARDWTATSTDTQYF	.	.	TRBV20-1	TRBJ2-3
TGCAGCCCCTCATCTCAGTGGGCGAAAGAGACCCAGTACTTC	CSPSSQWAKETQYF	.	many	TRBV29-1	TRBJ2-5
TGTGCCAGCAGCCAAAGGAGGGCCATCGCTAGCGGGATCCAAGAGACCCAGTACTTC	CASSQRRAIASGIQETQYF	TRBD2	many	TRBV14	TRBJ2-5
TGTGCCAGCAGGGCGGGAAGAAAGACGTATTTT	CASRAGRKTYF	.	medium-sized	TRBV28	TRBJ2-3
TGTGCCAGCAGCTCGTTCAGCGGACAGGACTCCCAAGAGACCCAGTACTTC	CASSSFSGQDSQETQYF	TRBD1	many	TRBV11-2	TRBJ2-5
TGCGCCAGCAGCCAAGACAGGAACCCTCGGAATGAGCAGTTCTTC	CASSQDRNPRNEQFF	.	many	TRBV4-3	TRBJ2-1
TGTGCCAGCAGAGGCCCGGGACTAGCGGGACTCACAGATACGCAGTATTTT	CASRGPGLAGLTDTQYF	TRBD2	.	TRBV6-1	TRBJ2-3
TGTGCCTGGAGGGAACAGGGGGCCCCTGAAGCTTTCTTT	CAWREQGAPEAFF	TRBD1	.	TRBV30	TRBJ1-1
TGCGCCAGCAGCTTGGACGGTGGCAGCTCCTACGAGCAGTACTTC	CASSLDGGSSYEQYF	.	.	TRBV5-1	TRBJ2-7
TGTGCCAGCAGTTATCGAACGGGGTTAGATAGCAATCAGCCCCAGCATTTT	CASSYRTGLDSNQPQHF	.	many	TRBV6-2/TRBV6-3	TRBJ1-5
TGCGCCAGCAGCGGGACAGATCTTATTCAGTACTTC	CASSGTDLIQYF	TRBD1	many	TRBV4-1	TRBJ2-4
TGTGCCAGCACGTTGGGGTGGGGCACTGAAGCTTTCTTT	CASTLGWGTEAFF	.	.	TRBV2	TRBJ1-1
TGCGCCAGCAGCCCTGGAGGGCTAGCGGGAGGGTACAATGAGCAGTTCTTC	CASSPGGLAGGYNEQFF	TRBD2	many	TRBV5-1	TRBJ2-1
TGTGCCAGCAGTACAGAGCCGACGGGCTACACCTTC	CASSTEPTGYTF	.	many	TRBV12-3/TRBV12-4	TRBJ1-2
TGTGCCAGCAGTGGGGGCCAGGAACCCGTTCACGGTCAGCCCCAGCATTTT	CASSGGQEPVHGQPQHF	.	many	TRBV25-1	TRBJ1-5
TGTGCCAGCAGCCCCACAACTCACTATGGCTACACCTTC	CASSPTTHYGYTF	.	many	TRBV16	TRBJ1-2
TGCAGCGTTGGGAACAGGGGAGGAGAGACCCAGTACTTC	CSVGNRGGETQYF	.	many	TRBV29-1	TRBJ2-5
TGTGCCAGCTCGGACAGGGGAGGGAACAATGAGCAGTTCTTC	CASSDRGGNNEQFF	TRBD1	many	TRBV18	TRBJ2-1
TGTGCCAGCAGCCGTTCAACTAGATACAATGAGCAGTTCTTC	CASSRSTRYNEQFF	.	many	TRBV12-3/TRBV12-4	TRBJ2-1
TGTGCCACCAGATCCGGGACAGGGTCTTGGACCCAGTACTTC	CATRSGTGSWTQYF	TRBD1	many	TRBV15	TRBJ2-5
TGTGCCAGCAGCCTCGGGAGGGCGAACACTGAAGCTTTCTTT	CASSLGRANTEAFF	.	.	TRBV5-5	TRBJ1-1
TGCAGCGTCGTGATGTCAGGGGCCCAGTACTTC	CSVVMSGAQYF	.	many	TRBV29-1	TRBJ2-5
TGTGCCAGCAGTTACTCCAGGGGACAGAACAACCAAGAGACCCAGTACTTC	CASSYSRGQNNQETQYF	TRBD1	many	TRBV6-2/TRBV6-3	TRBJ2-5
TGTGCCAGCAGTTACGGTCCGGATTTCTATGGCTACACCTTC	CASSYGPDFYGYTF	.	large	TRBV6-5	TRBJ1-2
TGTGCCAGCAGCGGATCGGAGGGACACGAGCAGTACTTC	CASSGSEGHEQYF	.	few	TRBV3-1	TRBJ2-7
TGCAGTGCTAGAGATGGGACCAACTATGGCTACACCTTC	CSARDGTNYGYTF	.	many	TRBV20-1	TRBJ1-2
TGTGCCAGCAGTCACGGGACTCACCAAGAGACCCAGTACTTC	CASSHGTHQETQYF	.	many	TRBV27	TRBJ2-5
TGTGCCAGCAGTCGGACAGGGGGCAAGAACACCATATATTTT	CASSRTGGKNTIYF	TRBD1	.	TRBV28	TRBJ1-3
TGTGCCAGCAGTTATGGATGGGATAAGGGCTCTGGGGCCAACGTCCTGACTTTC	CASSYGWDKGSGANVLTF	.	many	TRBV6-5	TRBJ2-6
.	CASSFYICSGMAAGVTYEQYF	.	.	TRBV5-4	TRBJ2-7
TGTGCCAGCAGCCGCCGGACTAGCGGGAGCGCAGATACGCAGTATTTT	CASSRRTSGSADTQYF	TRBD2	.	TRBV5-4	TRBJ2-3
TGTGCCAGCAGCTTGCTCCCAGTCGCCCAGACCCAGTACTTC	CASSLLPVAQTQYF	.	many	TRBV7-2	TRBJ2-5
TGTGCCAGCAGTGAGAGCCAGGGAAACACTGAAGCTTTCTTT	CASSESQGNTEAFF	.	.	TRBV2	TRBJ1-1
TGTGCCAGCAGAATCCAGGGGGACAATGAGCAGTTCTTC	CASRIQGDNEQFF	TRBD1	many	TRBV6-6	TRBJ2-1
TGTGCCAGCAGCCGCCTAGCGGCCCCGAGGTACTTC	CASSRLAAPRYF	TRBD2	many	TRBV28	TRBJ2-7
TGTGCCAGCAGTTTCATTTCCAATCAGCCCCAGCATTTT	CASSFISNQPQHF	.	many	TRBV12-3/TRBV12-4	TRBJ1-5
TGTGCCAGCAGCTCGTCGACTAGGCACAATGAGCAGTTCTTC	CASSSSTRHNEQFF	.	many	TRBV3-1	TRBJ2-1